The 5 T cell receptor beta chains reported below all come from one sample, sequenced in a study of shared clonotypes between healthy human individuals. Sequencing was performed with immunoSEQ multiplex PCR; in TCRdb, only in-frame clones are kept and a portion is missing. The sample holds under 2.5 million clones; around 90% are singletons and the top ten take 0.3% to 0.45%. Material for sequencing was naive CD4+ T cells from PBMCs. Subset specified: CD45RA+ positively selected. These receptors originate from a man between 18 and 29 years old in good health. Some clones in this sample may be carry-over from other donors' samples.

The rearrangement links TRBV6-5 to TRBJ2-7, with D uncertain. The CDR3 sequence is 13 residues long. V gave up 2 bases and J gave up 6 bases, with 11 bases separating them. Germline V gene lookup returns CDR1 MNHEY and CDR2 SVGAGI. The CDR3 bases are TGTGCCAGCAGTTACCCAGGTTTCCGCGAGCAGTACTTC. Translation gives CASSYPGFREQYF.

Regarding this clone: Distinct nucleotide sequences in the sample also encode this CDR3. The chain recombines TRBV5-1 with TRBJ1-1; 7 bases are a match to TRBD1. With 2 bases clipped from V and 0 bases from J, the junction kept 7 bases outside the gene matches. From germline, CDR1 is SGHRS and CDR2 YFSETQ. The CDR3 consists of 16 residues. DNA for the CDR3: TGCGCCAGCAGCTTTGGTCCGACAGGGCTGAACACTGAAGCTTTCTTT. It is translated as CASSFGPTGLNTEAFF.

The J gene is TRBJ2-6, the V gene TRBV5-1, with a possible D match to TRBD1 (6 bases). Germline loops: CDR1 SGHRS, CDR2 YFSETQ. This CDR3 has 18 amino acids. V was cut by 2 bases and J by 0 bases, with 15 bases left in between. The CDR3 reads CASSFFDRQVSGANVLTF. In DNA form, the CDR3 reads TGCGCCAGCAGCTTTTTTGACAGGCAGGTCTCTGGGGCCAACGTCCTGACTTTC.

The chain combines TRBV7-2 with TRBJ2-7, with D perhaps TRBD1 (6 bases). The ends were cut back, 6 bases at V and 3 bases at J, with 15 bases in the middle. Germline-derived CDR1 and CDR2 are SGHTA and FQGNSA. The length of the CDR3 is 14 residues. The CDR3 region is CASSSQGYYYEQYF. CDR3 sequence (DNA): TGTGCCAGCAGTTCTCAGGGGTATTACTACGAGCAGTACTTC.

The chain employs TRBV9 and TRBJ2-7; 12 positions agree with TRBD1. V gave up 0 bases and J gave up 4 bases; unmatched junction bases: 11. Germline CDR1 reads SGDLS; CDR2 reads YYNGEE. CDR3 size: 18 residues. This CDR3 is CASSVGEGQGAFFYEQYF. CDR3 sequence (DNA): TGTGCCAGCAGCGTAGGTGAGGGACAGGGGGCCTTTTTTTACGAGCAGTACTTC.